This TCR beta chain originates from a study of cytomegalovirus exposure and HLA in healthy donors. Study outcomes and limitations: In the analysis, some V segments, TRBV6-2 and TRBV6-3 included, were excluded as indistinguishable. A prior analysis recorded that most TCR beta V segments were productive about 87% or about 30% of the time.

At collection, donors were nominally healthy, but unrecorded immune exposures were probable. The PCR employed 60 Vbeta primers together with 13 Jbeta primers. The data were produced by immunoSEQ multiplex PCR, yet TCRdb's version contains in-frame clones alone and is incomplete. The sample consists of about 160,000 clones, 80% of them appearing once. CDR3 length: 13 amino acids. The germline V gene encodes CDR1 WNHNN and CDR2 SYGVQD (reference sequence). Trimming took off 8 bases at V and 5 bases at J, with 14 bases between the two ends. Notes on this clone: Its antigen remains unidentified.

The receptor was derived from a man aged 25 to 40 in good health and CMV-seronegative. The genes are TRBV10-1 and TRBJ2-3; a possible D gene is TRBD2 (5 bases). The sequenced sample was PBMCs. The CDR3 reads CASPLEREDTQYF. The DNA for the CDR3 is TGCGCCAGCCCTCTAGAGAGGGAAGATACGCAGTATTTT.